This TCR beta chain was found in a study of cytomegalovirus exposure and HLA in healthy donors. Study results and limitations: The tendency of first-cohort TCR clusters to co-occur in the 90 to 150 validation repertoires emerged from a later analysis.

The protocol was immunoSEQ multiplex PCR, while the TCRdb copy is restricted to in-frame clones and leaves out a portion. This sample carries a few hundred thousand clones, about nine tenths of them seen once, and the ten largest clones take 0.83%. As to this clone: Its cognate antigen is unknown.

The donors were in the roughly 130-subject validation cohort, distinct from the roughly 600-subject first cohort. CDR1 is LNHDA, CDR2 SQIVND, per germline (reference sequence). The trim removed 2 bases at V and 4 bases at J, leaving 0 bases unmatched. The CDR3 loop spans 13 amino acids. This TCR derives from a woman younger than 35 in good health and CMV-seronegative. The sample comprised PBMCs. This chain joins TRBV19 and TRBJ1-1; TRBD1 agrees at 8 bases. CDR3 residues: CASSIQGATEAFF. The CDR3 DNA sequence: TGTGCCAGTAGTATACAGGGGGCCACTGAAGCTTTCTTT.